This T cell receptor beta chain emerged from a study of T cell repertoires in cytomegalovirus infection. Of note for this clonotype: Its antigen is undetermined.

TCRdb analysed the reads with MiXCR anew, one entry per CDR3 protein. The sample has some 220,000 distinct CDR3 sequences, 35% to 45% seen once. The CDR3 covers 18 residues. V dropped 6 bases and J dropped 8; count of bases not matched to a gene: 17. Germline CDR1 and CDR2: MDHEN and SYDVKM. This receptor was obtained from a human donor in good health (CMV status not recorded). Some clones in this sample may be carry-over from other donors' samples. The source was CD8+ T cells from cultured PBMCs, collected from culture after CMV antigen stimulation. The J gene is TRBJ2-1, the V gene TRBV28, with TRBD1 matching over 12 bases. The CDR3 bases are TGTGCCAGCAGCTCCCCGGAAACCGGGACAGGGGGCCTCGATGAGCAGTTCTTC. This encodes CASSSPETGTGGLDEQFF.